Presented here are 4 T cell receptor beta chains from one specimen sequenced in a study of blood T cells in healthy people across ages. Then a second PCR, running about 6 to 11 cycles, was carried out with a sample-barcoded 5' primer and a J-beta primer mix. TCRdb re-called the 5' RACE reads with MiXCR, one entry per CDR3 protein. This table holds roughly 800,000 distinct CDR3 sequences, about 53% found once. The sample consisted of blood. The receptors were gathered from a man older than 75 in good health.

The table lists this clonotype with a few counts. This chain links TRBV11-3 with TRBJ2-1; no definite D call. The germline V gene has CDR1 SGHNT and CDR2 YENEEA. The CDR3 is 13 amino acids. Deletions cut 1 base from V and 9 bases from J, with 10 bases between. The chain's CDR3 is CASSLGTGSEQFF. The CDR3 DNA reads TGTGCCAGCAGCTTAGGGACCGGTTCTGAGCAGTTCTTC.

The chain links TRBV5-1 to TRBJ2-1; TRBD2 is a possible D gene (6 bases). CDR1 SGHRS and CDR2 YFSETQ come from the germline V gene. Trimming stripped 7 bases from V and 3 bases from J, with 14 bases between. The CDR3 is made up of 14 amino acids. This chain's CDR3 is CASQRAQDYNEQFF. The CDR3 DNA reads TGCGCCAGCCAGCGGGCCCAGGACTACAATGAGCAGTTCTTC.

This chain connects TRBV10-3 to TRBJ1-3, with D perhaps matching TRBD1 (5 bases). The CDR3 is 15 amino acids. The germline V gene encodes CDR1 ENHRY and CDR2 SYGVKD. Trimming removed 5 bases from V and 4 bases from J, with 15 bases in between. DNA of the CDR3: TGTGCCATCAGTTCGGGACGGCCTTTCGGAAACACCATATATTTT. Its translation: CAISSGRPFGNTIYF.

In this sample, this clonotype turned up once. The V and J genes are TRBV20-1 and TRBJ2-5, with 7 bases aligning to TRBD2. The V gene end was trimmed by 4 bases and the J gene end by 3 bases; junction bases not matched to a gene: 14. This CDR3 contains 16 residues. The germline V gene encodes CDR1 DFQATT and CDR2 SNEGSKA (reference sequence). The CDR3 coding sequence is TGCAGTGCTACCTCAGGTCGGCGGGGAGGGGAAGAGACCCAGTACTTC. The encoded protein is CSATSGRRGGEETQYF.